The 25 T cell receptor beta chains below were found in one sample sequenced in a study of radiation and T cells in renal cell carcinoma. Using immunoSEQ multiplex PCR, the repertoire was profiled, and TCRdb retains in-frame clones only, with some absent. The sample contains around 130,000 clones, 80% to 90% of which appear only once. Stated time point: blood 2 weeks post-SBRT. The treatment denotes: 15 Gy SBRT to primary tumor, nephrectomy 4 weeks later. Sequenced material: blood, taken from a patient whose treatment included radiotherapy and nephrectomy. These receptor sequences come from a woman in her sixties with renal cell carcinoma.

This clone was observed once. The chain recombines TRBV9 with TRBJ2-2; D call uncertain. CDR1 and CDR2 (germline): SGDLS, YYNGEE. V gave up 0 bases and J gave up 7 bases, with 4 bases separating them. CDR3 length: 12 amino acids. The CDR3 region is CASSVVNGELFF. DNA for the CDR3: TGTGCCAGCAGCGTAGTTAACGGGGAGCTGTTTTTT.

This chain joins TRBV6-1 and TRBJ1-3; 10 bases line up with TRBD1. The V and J ends lost 2 bases and 8 bases, in that order; junction bases with no gene match: 6. CDR1 and CDR2 (germline): MNHNS, SASEGT. The CDR3 has 15 residues. CDR3: CASSEKTGGRHTIYF. DNA of the CDR3: TGTGCCAGCAGTGAAAAGACAGGGGGCCGGCACACCATATATTTT.

This chain joins TRBV4-2 and TRBJ1-2; D gene unclear. Germline loops: CDR1 LGHNA, CDR2 YNFKEQ. V was shortened by 4 bases and J by 2 bases, with 8 bases between the two germline ends. The CDR3 is made up of 13 amino acids. The CDR3 DNA sequence: TGTGCCAGCAGCCTACACCGAAACTATGGCTACACCTTC. Translated, it gives CASSLHRNYGYTF.

The chain uses TRBV14 and TRBJ1-6, with TRBD1 as a possible D gene (5 bases). The ends were cut back, 0 bases at V and 6 bases at J, with 12 bases in the middle. In germline, CDR1 is SGHDN, CDR2 FVKESK. The length of the CDR3 is 16 residues. CDR3 sequence (DNA): TGTGCCAGCAGCCAAGATGGCCGGGGGAGTAATTCACCCCTCCACTTT. Its protein is CASSQDGRGSNSPLHF.

This clone was observed a single time. V and J are TRBV25-1 and TRBJ1-4, with 8 bases that match TRBD1. The V segment lost 6 bases and the J segment 8 bases; nucleotides outside the gene matches: 8. The CDR3 runs to 14 residues. Per germline, CDR1 MGHDK and CDR2 SYGVNS. CDR3 coding DNA: TGTGCCAGCAGCCAAGGACAGGGAGGAGAAAAACTGTTTTTT. It is translated as CASSQGQGGEKLFF.

The CDR3 sequence: CASSMPGQGTGANVLTF. The CDR3 nucleotides are TGTGCCAGTAGTATGCCGGGACAGGGGACTGGGGCCAACGTCCTGACTTTC. This chain links TRBV19 with TRBJ2-6; 10 bases map to TRBD1. The CDR3 spans 17 residues. The V gene's germline CDR1 is LNHDA and CDR2 SQIVND (reference sequence). J lost 2 bases, V lost 3 bases, and 4 bases had no gene match. Filled out from reference TRBV19 and TRBJ2-6, the complete variable domain reads DGGITQSPKYLFRKEGQNVTLSCEQNLNHDAMYWYRQDPGQGLRLIYYSQIVNDFQKGDIAEGYSVSREKKESFPLTVTSAQKNPTAFYLCASSMPGQGTGANVLTFGAGSRLTVL.

The gene calls are TRBV9 and TRBJ1-5, with D perhaps TRBD1 (5 bases). The CDR3 has 15 amino acids. Germline CDR1 SGDLS, CDR2 YYNGEE. V was trimmed by 0 bases and J by 3 bases, leaving 10 bases between them. CDR3 bases: TGTGCCAGCAGCGTAGGAGGGGCCCTCAATCAGCCCCAGCATTTT. Translated, it gives CASSVGGALNQPQHF. The complete variable domain, with remaining parts taken from reference TRBV9 and TRBJ1-5, reads DSGVTQTPKHLITATGQRVTLRCSPRSGDLSVYWYQQSLDQGLQFLIQYYNGEERAKGNILERFSAQQFPDLHSELNLSSLELGDSALYFCASSVGGALNQPQHFGDGTRLSIL.

This chain uses TRBV4-1 with TRBJ2-1; tentative D call: TRBD1 (5 bases). This CDR3 is 12 amino acids long. Per the germline V gene, CDR1 is MGHRA and CDR2 is YSYEKL. V lost 6 bases and J lost 6, with 9 bases in between. CDR3 protein: CASSNRINEQFF. Here the CDR3 DNA reads TGCGCCAGCAGTAACAGGATCAATGAGCAGTTCTTC.

CDR3 loop: CASSIGSRSYGYTF. CDR3 DNA sequence: TGTGCCAGTAGTATAGGGTCACGTTCCTATGGCTACACCTTC. The V call is TRBV19, the J call TRBJ1-2; no clear D gene. Germline loops: CDR1 LNHDA, CDR2 SQIVND (reference sequence). This CDR3 has 14 residues. Trimming removed 1 base at V and 4 bases at J, with 10 bases between.

This clone was seen only once. V gene TRBV29-1 combines with J gene TRBJ2-7; unclear D gene. CDR3 length: 13 amino acids. V dropped 5 bases and J dropped 0 bases, with 11 bases sitting between them. Germline V gene data show CDR1 as SQVTM and CDR2 as ANQGSEA. The CDR3 region is CSVLTVSSYEQYF. The DNA for the CDR3 is TGCAGCGTTTTAACGGTGAGCTCCTACGAGCAGTACTTC.

This chain links TRBV28 with TRBJ1-1; D unclear. The CDR3 covers 12 residues. Germline V gene sequence: CDR1 MDHEN, CDR2 SYDVKM. Trimming left V 6 bases short and J 1 base short, with 6 bases between. CDR3: CASRLGNTEAFF. CDR3 nucleotides: TGTGCCAGCAGGCTTGGGAACACTGAAGCTTTCTTT.

This chain links TRBV4-2 with TRBJ1-1; D is ambiguous. CDR1 LGHNA and CDR2 YNFKEQ come from the germline V gene. There are 16 residues in the CDR3. V was shortened by 0 bases and J by 0 bases, with 11 bases between the two germline ends. The CDR3 nucleotides are TGTGCCAGCAGCCAAGATCTGAACGGGATGAACACTGAAGCTTTCTTT. Protein: CASSQDLNGMNTEAFF.

This sequence joins TRBV5-6 and TRBJ1-6; D unresolved. Germline CDR1 is SGHDT and CDR2 is YYEEEE. CDR3 length equals 14 residues. Trimming shortened V by 4 bases and J by 10 bases, and 15 bases separated the two germline ends. This CDR3 reads CASSPGPGGSPLHF. CDR3 sequence (DNA): TGTGCCAGCAGCCCAGGACCCGGAGGCTCACCCCTCCACTTT.

This clone has a count of ten or more. The gene calls are TRBV27 and TRBJ2-7, with D maybe TRBD2 (5 bases). The CDR3 length is 14 residues. Trimming left V 6 bases short and J 2 bases short, with 14 bases between. The V gene's germline CDR1 is MNHEY and CDR2 SMNVEV (reference sequence). Here the CDR3 reads CASSPGLETYEQYF. The CDR3 DNA reads TGTGCCAGCAGCCCTGGACTGGAGACCTACGAGCAGTACTTC.

This chain connects TRBV7-2 to TRBJ1-5, with D possibly being TRBD1 (5 bases). Looked up from germline, CDR1 is SGHTA and CDR2 is FQGNSA. The CDR3 extends over 17 amino acids. V was clipped by 1 base and J by 0 bases, with 13 bases between them. The CDR3 DNA reads as TGTGCCAGCAGCTTAGGTGGGGGACCGTTTAGCAATCAGCCCCAGCATTTT. Its protein is CASSLGGGPFSNQPQHF.

V gene TRBV30 combines with J gene TRBJ2-3; tentatively, D is TRBD1 (6 bases). Trimming took 4 bases from V and 1 from J, leaving 18 bases between them. The CDR3 is made up of 16 amino acids. In germline, CDR1 is GTSNPN, CDR2 SVGIG (reference sequence). The CDR3 loop reads CAWTAAHRERTDTQYF. DNA of the CDR3: TGTGCCTGGACTGCGGCCCACAGGGAACGCACAGATACGCAGTATTTT.

CDR3 residues: CASSLDRPREANQPQHF. CDR3 in DNA: TGTGCCAGCAGCTTAGATCGGCCCAGGGAGGCCAATCAGCCCCAGCATTTT. The rearrangement joins TRBV11-3 to TRBJ1-5; D possibly corresponds to TRBD1 (5 bases). The CDR3 length is 17 residues. Per germline, CDR1 SGHNT and CDR2 YENEEA. The germline V and J ends were trimmed by 0 bases and 3 bases, with 15 bases remaining between them.

The chain couples TRBV14 to TRBJ1-1; D call uncertain. CDR1 and CDR2 (germline): SGHDN, FVKESK. CDR3 length: 14 residues. The ends were cut back, 5 bases at V and 1 base at J, with 11 bases in the middle. The CDR3 DNA reads as TGTGCCAGCAGCTATCGGACGGCGAACACTGAAGCTTTCTTT. Protein: CASSYRTANTEAFF.

This clone turned up a few times. V is TRBV7-9 and J is TRBJ1-2; D is unresolved. This CDR3 is 10 amino acids long. Trimming took off 4 bases at V and 10 bases at J, with 7 bases between the two ends. Per germline, CDR1 SEHNR and CDR2 FQNEAQ (reference sequence). This CDR3 is CASSSQSYTF. The CDR3 DNA sequence: TGTGCCAGCAGCTCACAGTCCTACACCTTC. Filled out from reference TRBV7-9 and TRBJ1-2, the complete variable domain reads DTGVSQNPRHKITKRGQNVTFRCDPISEHNRLYWYRQTLGQGPEFLTYFQNEAQLEKSRLLSDRFSAERPKGSFSTLEIQRTEQGDSAMYLCASSSQSYTFGSGTRLTVV.

This clone occurred a few times. The chain links TRBV5-1 to TRBJ1-2, with 9 bases aligning to TRBD1. Germline loops: CDR1 SGHRS, CDR2 YFSETQ. The junction had 4 bases not matched to a gene; V was cut back by 4 bases and J by 0 bases. The CDR3 sequence is 15 residues long. CDR3 loop: CASSSRQGANYGYTF. CDR3 nucleotide sequence: TGCGCCAGCAGCAGCCGACAGGGGGCTAACTATGGCTACACCTTC.

The V gene is TRBV5-1, the J gene TRBJ2-1, with 7 bases fitting TRBD1. V shed 3 bases, J shed 7 bases, and the junction held 7 bases outside the gene matches. CDR3 length: 14 amino acids. CDR1 is SGHRS, CDR2 YFSETQ, per germline. The DNA of the CDR3 is TGCGCCAGCAGCTCAGTAACAGGGGTGAATGAGCAGTTCTTC. Translating gives CASSSVTGVNEQFF.

This chain connects TRBV28 to TRBJ2-5; no clear D. The CDR3 length is 13 residues. Looked up from germline, CDR1 is MDHEN and CDR2 is SYDVKM. With 4 bases removed from V and 3 bases from J, the gap between germline ends came to 9 bases. CDR3 DNA: TGTGCCAGCAGTTGGGTCTCAGAAGAGACCCAGTACTTC. Translated, it gives CASSWVSEETQYF. Using reference TRBV28 and TRBJ2-5 for the parts outside the CDR3, the full variable domain is DVKVTQSSRYLVKRTGEKVFLECVQDMDHENMFWYRQDPGLGLRLIYFSYDVKMKEKGDIPEGYSVSREKKERFSLILESASTNQTSMYLCASSWVSEETQYFGPGTRLLVL.

This rearrangement joins TRBV28 to TRBJ2-7; 11 bases line up with TRBD2. The CDR3 runs 16 residues. Germline V gene sequence: CDR1 MDHEN, CDR2 SYDVKM. V lost 5 bases to trimming and J lost 0 bases; unmatched junction nucleotides: 6. Here the CDR3 DNA reads TGTGCCAGCAGTGTACTAGCGGGAGAGATCTCCTACGAGCAGTACTTC. Translation: CASSVLAGEISYEQYF.

The genes are TRBV19 and TRBJ1-6; D call uncertain. CDR3 length: 12 residues. V lost 3 bases to trimming and J lost 8 bases, with 5 bases between them. Germline lookup yields CDR1 LNHDA and CDR2 SQIVND (reference sequence). CDR3 residues: CASSIQDSPLHF. In nucleotides, the CDR3 is TGTGCCAGTAGTATTCAGGATTCACCCCTCCACTTT.

The J gene is TRBJ1-1, the V gene TRBV27; TRBD1 agrees at 7 bases. The CDR3 is made up of 13 amino acids. The V gene end was trimmed by 4 bases and the J gene end by 2 bases; junction bases not matched to a gene: 1. Germline V gene data show CDR1 as MNHEY and CDR2 as SMNVEV (reference sequence). The DNA for the CDR3 is TGTGCCAGCAGTTGGACAGGTAACACTGAAGCTTTCTTT. Protein sequence: CASSWTGNTEAFF.